The 23 T cell receptor beta chains presented below share a single source sample, sequenced in a study of blood T cell repertoires in COVID-19. Assay: immunoSEQ multiplex PCR; the TCRdb copy retains only in-frame clones and omits some. The table records around 250,000 clones, around 85% of them present only once. Sequencing input: PBMCs or T cells enriched from blood (not recorded which). The receptor source for this set is a woman aged 45-65 years who had recovered from COVID-19.

The CDR3 DNA reads as TGTGCCAGCACCCCAGGGGGAATTTCTGGAAACACCATATATTTT. Its protein is CASTPGGISGNTIYF. The chain employs TRBV6-6 and TRBJ1-3; 7 nucleotides line up with TRBD1. With 7 bases clipped from V and 1 base from J, the junction kept 7 bases outside the gene matches. This CDR3 comprises 15 residues. The germline CDR1 and CDR2 sequences are MNHNY and SVGAGI (reference sequence).

This clone was found once. CDR3 in DNA: TGTGCCACCAGCAGAGTAGGGGAGAACACTGAAGCTTTCTTT. Amino acid sequence: CATSRVGENTEAFF. The rearrangement links TRBV15 to TRBJ1-1; maybe TRBD1 (5 bases). The CDR3 sequence is 14 residues long. Germline V gene lookup returns CDR1 LNHNV and CDR2 YYDKDF (reference sequence). V dropped 1 base and J dropped 1 base, with 7 bases sitting between them.

This chain uses TRBV6-5 with TRBJ1-5; 10 bases agree with TRBD1. The CDR3 totals 16 residues. Trimming took 4 bases from V and 1 from J; bases not matched to a gene: 4. CDR1 is MNHEY, CDR2 SVGAGI, per germline. The CDR3 nucleotides are TGTGCCAGCAGTTCGAAGGGACAGGGGAGCAATCAGCCCCAGCATTTT. Its translation is CASSSKGQGSNQPQHF.

This chain links TRBV19 with TRBJ2-7; 7 bases map to TRBD1. The CDR3 sequence is 13 residues long. Losses at the gene ends were 8 bases for V and 3 bases for J; bases not matched to a gene: 7. Germline assignment: CDR1 LNHDA and CDR2 SQIVND (reference sequence). This CDR3 is CASSWTGGYEQYF. CDR3 bases: TGTGCCAGTTCATGGACAGGCGGCTACGAGCAGTACTTC.

The chain joins TRBV24-1 to TRBJ2-3; TRBD2 matches at 8 bases. V gave up 4 bases and J gave up 5 bases; unmatched junction bases: 13. Germline assignment: CDR1 KGHDR and CDR2 SFDVKD. CDR3 length equals 17 residues. DNA of the CDR3: TGTGCCACCAGTGACCGTCCTGGGACTAGAGGAGGAGATACGCAGTATTTT. It codes for CATSDRPGTRGGDTQYF.

The V and J genes are TRBV28 and TRBJ2-3; the match to TRBD1 covers 8 bases. Per the germline V gene, CDR1 is MDHEN and CDR2 is SYDVKM. This CDR3 has 15 residues. V dropped 6 bases and J dropped 2; count of bases not matched to a gene: 7. CDR3 amino acids: CASSHRQGITDTQYF. The CDR3 DNA sequence: TGTGCCAGCAGCCACCGACAGGGGATCACAGATACGCAGTATTTT.

The V call is TRBV7-8, the J call TRBJ2-1; D might be TRBD2 (6 bases). The CDR3 extends over 12 amino acids. V was pared by 1 base and J by 10 bases, with 8 bases between. Germline V gives CDR1 SGHVS, CDR2 FQNEAQ. This CDR3 is CASSLGAGEQFF. CDR3 nucleotide sequence: TGTGCCAGCAGCTTAGGTGCGGGAGAGCAGTTCTTC.

V is TRBV5-6 and J is TRBJ2-7; D possibly corresponds to TRBD1 (5 bases). Trimming took off 0 bases at V and 7 bases at J, with 17 bases between the two ends. CDR3 length equals 15 residues. Germline CDR1 reads SGHDT; CDR2 reads YYEEEE. The CDR3 spells CASSLAWGQGTEQYF. As DNA, the CDR3 is TGTGCCAGCAGCTTGGCCTGGGGTCAGGGCACTGAGCAGTACTTC. Looking up the rest from reference TRBV5-6 and TRBJ2-7 gives the full variable domain: DAGVTQSPTHLIKTRGQQVTLRCSPKSGHDTVSWYQQALGQGPQFIFQYYEEEERQRGNFPDRFSGHQFPNYSSELNVNALLLGDSALYLCASSLAWGQGTEQYFGPGTRLTVT.

The chain carries TRBV7-6 and TRBJ2-1; the D is unclear. The CDR3 is 13 residues long. The V gene lost 4 bases and the J gene lost 6 bases, with 10 bases spanning the gap. Germline values: CDR1 SGHVS, CDR2 FNYEAQ. The CDR3 loop is CASSWASGNEQFF. CDR3 nucleotides: TGTGCCAGCAGCTGGGCCTCCGGCAATGAGCAGTTCTTC.

V gene TRBV5-6 combines with J gene TRBJ2-7; 12 bases are shared with TRBD1. The CDR3 contains 14 residues. V gave up 4 bases and J gave up 4 bases; unmatched junction bases: 3. Germline V gives CDR1 SGHDT, CDR2 YYEEEE. The CDR3 nucleotides read TGTGCCAGCAGCGGGGACAGGGGGCCGTACGAGCAGTACTTC. Translation: CASSGDRGPYEQYF.

The genes are TRBV10-3 and TRBJ1-5, with D hard to call. V lost 0 bases and J 5 bases, leaving 11 bases between the germline ends. This CDR3 is 15 amino acids long. Germline CDR1 ENHRY, CDR2 SYGVKD. CDR3 nucleotide sequence: TGTGCCATCAGTGAGTCGAGAGGCACCTATCAGCCCCAGCATTTT. Translation gives CAISESRGTYQPQHF.

The CDR3 here is CASSDFRSGSNEQFF. In DNA, the CDR3 is TGTGCCAGCAGCGACTTCCGTAGCGGGAGTAATGAGCAGTTCTTC. J is TRBJ2-1 and V is TRBV9; 9 positions match TRBD2. With 3 bases clipped from V and 7 bases from J, the junction kept 8 bases outside the gene matches. Germline assignment: CDR1 SGDLS and CDR2 YYNGEE. This CDR3 contains 15 residues.

The J gene is TRBJ1-2, the V gene TRBV19; D gene ambiguous. Per germline, CDR1 LNHDA and CDR2 SQIVND (reference sequence). Trimming took off 4 bases at V and 10 bases at J, with 13 bases between the two ends. The CDR3 length is 12 residues. The CDR3 DNA sequence: TGTGCCAGTAGTACACCCCGGGAGATCTACACCTTC. It specifies CASSTPREIYTF.

This chain connects TRBV28 to TRBJ1-6; 7 bases fit TRBD1. There are 12 residues in the CDR3. CDR1 and CDR2 from the germline V gene are MDHEN and SYDVKM. Here the CDR3 DNA reads TGTGTAACAGGGGAATCTAATTCACCCCTCCACTTT. Amino acids: CVTGESNSPLHF.

This rearrangement joins TRBV10-3 to TRBJ2-1; TRBD2 agrees at 7 bases. The CDR3 loop spans 15 amino acids. With 6 bases clipped from V and 5 bases from J, the junction kept 10 bases outside the gene matches. Germline loops: CDR1 ENHRY, CDR2 SYGVKD. The CDR3 nucleotides read TGTGCCATCAGGTACGGCGGGAGTGTCCACAATGAGCAGTTCTTC. It codes for CAIRYGGSVHNEQFF.

The V and J genes are TRBV2 and TRBJ1-1; D is undetermined. With 7 bases removed from V and 4 bases from J, the gap between germline ends came to 16 bases. From germline, CDR1 is SNHLY and CDR2 FYNNEI. The CDR3 is made up of 14 amino acids. Here the CDR3 reads CASIWESALTEAFF. The CDR3 bases are TGTGCCAGCATCTGGGAGAGTGCCCTCACTGAAGCTTTCTTT.

This clone has at least ten counts. The chain joins TRBV27 to TRBJ2-1; D perhaps matches TRBD2 (6 bases). CDR1 is MNHEY and CDR2 is SMNVEV in the germline V gene (reference sequence). V lost 0 bases, J lost 3 bases, and 12 bases lay in between. This CDR3 is built from 16 residues. The CDR3 here is CASSLSAGSYYNEQFF. CDR3 bases: TGTGCCAGCAGTTTATCTGCGGGATCCTACTACAATGAGCAGTTCTTC.

J is TRBJ1-1 and V is TRBV10-3, with 8 nucleotides matching TRBD1. Germline lookup yields CDR1 ENHRY and CDR2 SYGVKD. There are 14 residues in the CDR3. V was pared by 8 bases and J by 3 bases, with 8 bases of the junction left unmatched. This CDR3 reads CAIGGPQGDTEAFF. In DNA form, the CDR3 reads TGTGCCATCGGGGGCCCACAGGGGGACACTGAAGCTTTCTTT.

The gene calls are TRBV21-1 and TRBJ1-1; the table assigns TRBD1, which was not confirmed against the DNA. TRBV21-1 is listed as a pseudogene. The CDR3 runs to 17 residues. CDR3 region: CASSKRGQRSNSTEAFF. CDR3 nucleotides: TGTGCCAGCAGCAAAAGGGGACAGAGGAGTAACTCCACTGAAGCTTTCTTT.

The gene calls are TRBV5-6 and TRBJ2-1, with 9 positions matching TRBD2. Germline CDR1 reads SGHDT; CDR2 reads YYEEEE. The CDR3 has 15 amino acids. V was clipped by 2 bases and J by 5 bases; unmatched bases: 5. CDR3 region: CASSFWTSVNNEQFF. CDR3 DNA: TGTGCCAGCAGCTTTTGGACTAGCGTAAACAATGAGCAGTTCTTC. Full variable domain (rest looked up from reference TRBV5-6 and TRBJ2-1): DAGVTQSPTHLIKTRGQQVTLRCSPKSGHDTVSWYQQALGQGPQFIFQYYEEEERQRGNFPDRFSGHQFPNYSSELNVNALLLGDSALYLCASSFWTSVNNEQFFGPGTRLTVL.

The chain links TRBV27 to TRBJ2-2; D is uncertain. The V end was cut by 5 bases, the J end by 1 base, with 2 bases between. Germline CDR1 MNHEY, CDR2 SMNVEV (reference sequence). The CDR3 totals 12 residues. The CDR3: CASSRNTGELFF. Here the CDR3 DNA reads TGTGCCAGCAGTCGGAACACCGGGGAGCTGTTTTTT.

The rearrangement joins TRBV27 to TRBJ2-2; tentative D call: TRBD1 (6 bases). Trimming took off 5 bases at V and 3 bases at J, with 13 bases between the two ends. Per germline, CDR1 MNHEY and CDR2 SMNVEV (reference sequence). The CDR3 length is 15 residues. DNA for the CDR3: TGTGCCAGCAGTCTAAAACAGGGTTACACCGGGGAGCTGTTTTTT. It is translated as CASSLKQGYTGELFF.

The chain uses TRBV28 and TRBJ1-2; no reliable D call. CDR3 length equals 16 residues. CDR1 and CDR2 (germline): MDHEN, SYDVKM. Trimming took off 5 bases at V and 0 bases at J, with 16 bases between the two ends. CDR3 loop: CASSLMGASANYGYTF. CDR3 DNA sequence: TGTGCCAGCAGTCTTATGGGAGCCTCAGCTAACTATGGCTACACCTTC.